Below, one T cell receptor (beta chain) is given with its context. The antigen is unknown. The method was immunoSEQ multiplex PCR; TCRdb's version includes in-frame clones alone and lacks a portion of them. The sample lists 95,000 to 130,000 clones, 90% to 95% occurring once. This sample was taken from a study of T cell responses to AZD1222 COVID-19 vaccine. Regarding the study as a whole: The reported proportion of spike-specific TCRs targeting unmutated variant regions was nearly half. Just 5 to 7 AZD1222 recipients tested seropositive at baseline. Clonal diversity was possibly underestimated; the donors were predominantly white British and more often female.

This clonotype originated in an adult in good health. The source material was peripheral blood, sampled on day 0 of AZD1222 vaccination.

The CDR3 is CASSLGGASLSRGDEQFF. The DNA of the CDR3 is TGTGCCAGCAGTTTGGGGGGGGCTAGCCTATCCAGAGGGGATGAGCAGTTCTTC. The rearrangement links TRBV27 to TRBJ2-1, with D tentatively TRBD2 (7 bases). The CDR3 contains 18 residues. Germline CDR1 is MNHEY and CDR2 is SMNVEV (reference sequence). The V gene lost 3 bases and the J gene lost 8 bases, with 26 bases spanning the gap.